A selection of T cell receptor beta chains follows, all from one sample in a study of cytomegalovirus exposure and HLA in healthy donors. The repertoire was sequenced with immunoSEQ multiplex PCR; TCRdb's copy has only in-frame clones and lacks some. The sample has 200,000 to 250,000 clones; roughly 85% are singletons. The sample comprised PBMCs. The receptors derive from a girl aged 2-9 years in good health and CMV-seronegative. CDR3s include the opening cysteine and the closing phenylalanine or tryptophan. Each record gives: clone size, V gene, D gene, J gene, CDR3 protein, CDR3 DNA. D genes are given only for firm matches. Clone size appears in some rows only: once, few, many, or a class for an expanded clone.

clone_size: once; v_call: TRBV19; d_call: TRBD1; j_call: TRBJ1-2; cdr3_aa: CASSFYDRVGYGYTF; cdr3_nt: TGTGCCAGTAGTTTCTACGACAGGGTTGGCTATGGCTACACCTTC
clone_size: -; v_call: TRBV19; d_call: -; j_call: TRBJ1-3; cdr3_aa: CASSVLGNTIYF; cdr3_nt: TGTGCCAGTAGTGTTCTCGGAAACACCATATATTTT
clone_size: -; v_call: TRBV7-9; d_call: -; j_call: TRBJ2-1; cdr3_aa: CASSLRRVVYNEQFF; cdr3_nt: TGTGCCAGCAGCTTGAGGCGGGTTGTTTACAATGAGCAGTTCTTC
clone_size: -; v_call: TRBV9; d_call: -; j_call: TRBJ2-5; cdr3_aa: CASSVSGLQETQYF; cdr3_nt: TGTGCCAGCAGCGTCTCAGGCCTCCAAGAGACCCAGTACTTC
clone_size: -; v_call: TRBV19; d_call: TRBD2; j_call: TRBJ2-1; cdr3_aa: CASKLRGSSYNEQFF; cdr3_nt: TGTGCCAGTAAGTTGCGGGGGAGCTCCTACAATGAGCAGTTCTTC
clone_size: few; v_call: TRBV21-1; d_call: -; j_call: TRBJ2-7; cdr3_aa: CASSKLPRATRGHEQYF; cdr3_nt: TGTGCCAGCAGCAAACTACCGCGGGCGACTAGGGGTCACGAGCAGTACTTC
clone_size: -; v_call: TRBV14; d_call: -; j_call: TRBJ2-4; cdr3_aa: CASSRAGVAKNIQYF; cdr3_nt: TGTGCCAGCAGCCGGGCAGGGGTTGCCAAAAACATTCAGTACTTC
clone_size: few; v_call: TRBV4-2; d_call: TRBD2; j_call: TRBJ2-3; cdr3_aa: CASSWTSGGTDTQYF; cdr3_nt: TGTGCCAGCAGCTGGACTAGCGGGGGCACAGATACGCAGTATTTT
clone_size: -; v_call: TRBV19; d_call: TRBD1; j_call: TRBJ1-6; cdr3_aa: CASRETGLNSPLHF; cdr3_nt: TGTGCCAGTAGGGAGACAGGGCTTAATTCACCCCTCCACTTT
clone_size: -; v_call: TRBV30; d_call: TRBD1; j_call: TRBJ1-6; cdr3_aa: CAWSPGQGHSPLHF; cdr3_nt: TGTGCCTGGTCACCGGGACAGGGGCATTCACCCCTCCACTTT
clone_size: -; v_call: TRBV5-8; d_call: TRBD1; j_call: TRBJ2-7; cdr3_aa: CASSLRTGRLYEQYF; cdr3_nt: TGTGCCAGCAGCTTGAGGACAGGGCGTCTCTACGAGCAGTACTTC
clone_size: -; v_call: TRBV6-1; d_call: -; j_call: TRBJ1-2; cdr3_aa: CASSEGTANYGYTF; cdr3_nt: TGTGCCAGCAGTGAAGGGACAGCTAACTATGGCTACACCTTC
clone_size: -; v_call: TRBV5-1; d_call: -; j_call: TRBJ1-5; cdr3_aa: CASSSYQPQHF; cdr3_nt: TGCGCCAGCAGCTCTTATCAGCCCCAGCATTTT
clone_size: -; v_call: TRBV5-1; d_call: -; j_call: TRBJ1-6; cdr3_aa: CASSLSNSPLHF; cdr3_nt: TGCGCCAGCAGCCTGAGCAATTCACCCCTCCACTTT
clone_size: -; v_call: TRBV4-1; d_call: TRBD2; j_call: TRBJ2-7; cdr3_aa: CASSQGRAGGNEQYF; cdr3_nt: TGCGCCAGCAGCCAAGGAAGGGCCGGGGGGAACGAGCAGTACTTC
clone_size: -; v_call: TRBV2; d_call: -; j_call: TRBJ1-6; cdr3_aa: CASSGRRSPLHF; cdr3_nt: TGTGCCAGCAGTGGACGGAGATCACCCCTCCACTTT
clone_size: -; v_call: TRBV18; d_call: -; j_call: TRBJ2-3; cdr3_aa: CASSPFSPGGTDTQYF; cdr3_nt: TGTGCCAGCTCACCATTCTCCCCCGGGGGCACAGATACGCAGTATTTT
clone_size: -; v_call: TRBV7-9; d_call: TRBD1; j_call: TRBJ2-3; cdr3_aa: CASSLTGTASTDTQYF; cdr3_nt: TGTGCCAGCAGCTTAACGGGGACAGCTAGCACAGATACGCAGTATTTT
clone_size: -; v_call: TRBV14; d_call: -; j_call: TRBJ2-4; cdr3_aa: CASSQDRDIAKNIQYF; cdr3_nt: TGTGCCAGCAGCCAAGACAGGGATATAGCCAAAAACATTCAGTACTTC
clone_size: few; v_call: TRBV5-1; d_call: -; j_call: TRBJ2-7; cdr3_aa: CASSLRALRAGLDEQYF; cdr3_nt: TGCGCCAGCAGCTTGAGGGCATTGCGCGCGGGACTGGACGAGCAGTACTTC
clone_size: -; v_call: TRBV5-1; d_call: -; j_call: TRBJ2-7; cdr3_aa: CAFLGTPFWQYF; cdr3_nt: TGCGCCTTCTTGGGGACACCGTTTTGGCAGTACTTC
clone_size: -; v_call: TRBV6-4; d_call: TRBD1; j_call: TRBJ1-2; cdr3_aa: CASSVSTGKGYTF; cdr3_nt: TGTGCCAGCAGCGTCTCGACAGGGAAAGGCTACACCTTC